This T cell receptor beta chain was captured in a study of CD8 T cells in Susac syndrome (dated by TCRdb to about 2019). For the wider study: Of the Susac syndrome patients who were sequenced, fewer than 10 were in clinical remission while 5 or 6 had clinically active disease. At blood withdrawal, Susac syndrome patients were therapy-naive, treated with corticosteroids (with IVIg additionally given to some), or treated with IVIg alone. Whether CD8+ T cell activation and differentiation in Susac syndrome was antigen driven was tested using repertoire sequencing.

Overall study outcomes, separate from this receptor: The CD4+ T cell repertoire of patients with Susac syndrome showed no detectable clonal expansion. The number of individuals in the TCR sequencing and HLA analysis was recognized as being relatively small.

On this clonotype: Which antigen it targets is not known. No base quality values were provided; no much bigger clone lies one nucleotide off.

RNA was extracted using the RNeasy kit, and roughly 0.45 to 1 microgram was reverse transcribed with random hexamers. TCR beta CDR3 regions were amplified with the immunoSEQ multiplex PCR assay covering 54 Vbeta and 13 Jbeta segments. Bias from PCR amplification was corrected by using a synthetic template baseline for primer optimization and for computational correction. The source study handled its data this way. Reads were annotated to V, D and J genes per IMGT and analyzed with immunoSEQ Analyzer, keeping only productive sequences. Clonality was calculated as one minus the Shannon entropy normalized by log2 of the number of productive unique sequences. For each patient and control, public and private clones were evaluated among the 100 most prevalent clones. Clones were defined as Susac-specific if absent from the healthy and MS cohorts, from around 1,000 published viral clones and from other ImmuneACCESS disease sequences. Starting from the raw public reads, TCRdb applied fastp trimming at Q25, assembled clones with MiXCR and retained in-frame beta chains. Duplicate CDR3 protein sequences are folded into a single record with the most common DNA and genes. The V and J calls come from TCRdb's annotation, not from the publication. This sample is represented by roughly 200,000 distinct CDR3 sequences; around 90% of them were singletons. The top ten clonotypes cover 0.075% to 0.095% of the sample.

Peripheral blood CD8+ and CD4+ T cells from healthy donors, Susac syndrome patients and multiple sclerosis patients were profiled by high-throughput TCR beta sequencing. Susac syndrome patients met recently defined diagnostic criteria for definite or probable disease. Bulk CD8+ and CD4+ T cells were purified magnetically by negative isolation, whereas CD8+ TEMRA cells were enriched by FACS. Blood was drawn into EDTA tubes, processed within 24 hours, and PBMCs were isolated by density gradient centrifugation. PBMCs destined for TCR sequencing were cryopreserved in liquid nitrogen and later thawed in a 37 °C water bath. A purity of at least 90% was achieved for sorted or isolated CD4+, CD8+ and CD8+ TEMRA cells. The sequencing sample was made of CD4+ T cells from PBMCs. This sequence originates from a human donor with Susac syndrome.

CDR3 sequence: CASSEMWTENNEQFF. The nucleotide sequence is TGTGCCAGCAGTGAAATGTGGACAGAAAATAATGAGCAGTTCTTC. The chain links TRBV6-1 with TRBJ2-1; TRBD1 is a weak D gene call, 6 bases matching. The CDR1 and CDR2 encoded by the germline V gene are MNHNS and SASEGT. V loses 2 bases, J loses 7 bases, and the germline ends lie 15 bases apart. Including the terminal cysteine and phenylalanine, the CDR3 comprises 15 residues. Just CDR3 DNA is preserved here, 45 bases in frame from base 1.